This T cell receptor (beta chain) derives from a study of identical twins. Study observations and caveats: Invariant MAIT and iNKT cells are populations that could partly confound zero-insertion analyses. Models underestimated out-of-frame TCR alpha sharing in monozygotic twins.

A remark on this clonotype: The target antigen is unknown.

Each cDNA held unique molecular identifiers, and template switching gave it a universal primer site. TCRdb re-derived calls from the 5' RACE reads in MiXCR, one entry per CDR3 protein. This sample has 250,000 to 350,000 distinct CDR3 sequences, with roughly 9% found just once. These data also formed part of another study, on yellow fever vaccine responses in identical twins. That publication notes: Twins' vaccine T cell responses were reported to seem partly convergent and partly personalized.

The sample comprised CD8+ T cells sorted from blood. This receptor was identified in a woman aged 18-29 years in good health.

The DNA for the CDR3 is TGTGCCAGCAGCGTAGCCTTCTCGGGCTCGAACACCGGGGAGCTGTTTTTT. This sequence encodes CASSVAFSGSNTGELFF. The genes are TRBV9 and TRBJ2-2; D uncertain. CDR3 size: 17 residues. Germline V gene data show CDR1 as SGDLS and CDR2 as YYNGEE. V lost 0 bases to trimming and J lost 0 bases, with 12 bases between them.